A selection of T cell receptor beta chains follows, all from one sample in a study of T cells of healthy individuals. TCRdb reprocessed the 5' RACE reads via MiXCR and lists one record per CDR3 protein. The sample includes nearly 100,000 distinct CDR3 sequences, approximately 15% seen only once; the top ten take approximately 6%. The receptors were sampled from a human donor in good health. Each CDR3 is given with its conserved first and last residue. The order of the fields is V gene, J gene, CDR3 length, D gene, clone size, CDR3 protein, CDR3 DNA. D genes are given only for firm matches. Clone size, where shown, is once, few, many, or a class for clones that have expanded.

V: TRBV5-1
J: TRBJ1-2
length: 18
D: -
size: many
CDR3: CASSSPTHTTLSNYGYTF
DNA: TGCGCCAGCAGCTCGCCCACCCATACTACACTTTCTAACTATGGCTACACCTTC

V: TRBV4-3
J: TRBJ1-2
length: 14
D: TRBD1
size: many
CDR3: CASSQDSRGQGYTF
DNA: TGCGCCAGCAGCCAAGACTCCAGGGGGCAAGGCTACACCTTC

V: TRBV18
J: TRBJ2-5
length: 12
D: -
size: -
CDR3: CASSPRVETQYF
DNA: TGTGCCAGCTCACCACGAGTGGAGACCCAGTACTTC

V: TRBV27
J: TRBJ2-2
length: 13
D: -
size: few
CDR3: CASGTSNAGELFF
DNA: TGTGCCAGCGGCACTAGCAACGCCGGGGAGCTGTTTTTT

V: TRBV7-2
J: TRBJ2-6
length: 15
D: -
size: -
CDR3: CASSLTVSGANVLTF
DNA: TGTGCCAGCAGCTTGACAGTCTCTGGGGCCAACGTCCTGACTTTC

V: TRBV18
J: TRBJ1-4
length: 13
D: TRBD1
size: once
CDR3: CASSHDRGEKLFF
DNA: TGTGCCAGCTCACATGACAGGGGTGAAAAACTGTTTTTT

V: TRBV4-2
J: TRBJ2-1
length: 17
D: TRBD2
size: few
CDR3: CASSQDSLAGGMNEQFF
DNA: TGTGCCAGCAGCCAAGATTCACTAGCGGGAGGCATGAATGAGCAGTTCTTC

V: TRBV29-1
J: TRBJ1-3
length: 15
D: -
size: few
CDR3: CSVNTGLSSGNTIYF
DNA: TGCAGCGTTAATACCGGGCTGAGCTCTGGAAACACCATATATTTT

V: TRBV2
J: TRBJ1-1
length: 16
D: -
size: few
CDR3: CASSEALRQRSTEAFF
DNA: TGTGCCAGCAGTGAAGCGCTTCGACAGAGAAGCACTGAAGCTTTCTTT

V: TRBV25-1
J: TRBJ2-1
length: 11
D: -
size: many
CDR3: CASSDYNEQFF
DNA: TGTGCCAGCAGTGACTACAATGAGCAGTTCTTC

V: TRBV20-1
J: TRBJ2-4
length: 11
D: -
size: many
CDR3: CSAGGLNIQYF
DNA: TGCAGTGCTGGAGGGTTAAACATTCAGTACTTC

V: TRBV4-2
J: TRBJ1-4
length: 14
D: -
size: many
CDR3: CASSQDGRNEKLFF
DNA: TGTGCCAGCAGCCAAGACGGGCGTAATGAAAAACTGTTTTTT

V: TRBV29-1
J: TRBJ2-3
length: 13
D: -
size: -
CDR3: CSVVSSSTDTQYF
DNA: TGCAGCGTTGTCAGCAGTTCCACAGATACGCAGTATTTT

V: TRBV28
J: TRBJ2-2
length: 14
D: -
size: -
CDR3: CASSPQSEAGELFF
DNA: TGTGCCAGCAGCCCCCAAAGCGAGGCCGGGGAGCTGTTTTTT

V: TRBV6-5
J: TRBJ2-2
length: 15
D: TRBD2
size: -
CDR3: CASSFARTSTGELFF
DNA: TGTGCCAGCAGTTTCGCCCGGACTAGCACCGGGGAGCTGTTTTTT

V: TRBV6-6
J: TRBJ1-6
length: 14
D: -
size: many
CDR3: CASSPGHFNSPLHF
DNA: TGTGCCAGCAGTCCGGGACACTTTAATTCACCCCTCCACTTT

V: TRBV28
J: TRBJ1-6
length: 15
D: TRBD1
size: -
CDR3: CASSLAGGRNSPLHF
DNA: TGTGCCAGCAGTTTAGCAGGGGGCCGAAATTCACCCCTCCACTTT

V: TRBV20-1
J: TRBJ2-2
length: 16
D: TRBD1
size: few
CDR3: CSARTPGQGGDGELFF
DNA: TGCAGTGCTAGAACCCCGGGACAGGGGGGTGACGGGGAGCTGTTTTTT

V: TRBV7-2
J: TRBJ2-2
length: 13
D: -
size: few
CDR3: CASPHTNTGELFF
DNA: TGTGCCAGCCCGCATACGAACACCGGGGAGCTGTTTTTT

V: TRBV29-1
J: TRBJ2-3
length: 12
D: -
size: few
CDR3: CSTLPVSDTQYF
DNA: TGCAGCACCCTACCAGTGTCAGATACGCAGTATTTT

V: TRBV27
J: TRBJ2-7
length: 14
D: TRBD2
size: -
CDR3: CASGNRGSRYEQYF
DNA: TGTGCCAGCGGAAACCGCGGGAGTAGGTACGAGCAGTACTTC

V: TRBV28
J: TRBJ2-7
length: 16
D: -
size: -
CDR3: CASSSTRPRPHYEQYF
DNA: TGTGCCAGCAGTTCTACCCGACCCAGGCCCCACTACGAGCAGTACTTC

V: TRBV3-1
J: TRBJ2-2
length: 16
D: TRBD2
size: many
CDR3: CASSPRWGGSTGELFF
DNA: TGTGCCAGCAGCCCGAGGTGGGGCGGGAGCACCGGGGAGCTGTTTTTT

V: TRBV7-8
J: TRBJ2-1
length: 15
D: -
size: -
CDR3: CASRRTVGSYNEQFF
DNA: TGTGCCAGCAGACGGACTGTTGGCTCCTACAATGAGCAGTTCTTC

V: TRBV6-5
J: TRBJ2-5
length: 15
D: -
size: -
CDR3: CASSYTGGVGETQYF
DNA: TGTGCCAGCAGCTACACCGGTGGGGTAGGGGAGACCCAGTACTTC

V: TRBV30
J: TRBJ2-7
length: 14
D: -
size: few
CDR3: CAWKRGQGAYEQYF
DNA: TGTGCCTGGAAAAGGGGCCAAGGGGCCTACGAGCAGTACTTC

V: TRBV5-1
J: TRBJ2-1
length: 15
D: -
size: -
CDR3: CASSLAPASYNEQFF
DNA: TGCGCCAGCAGCTTGGCTCCGGCCTCCTACAATGAGCAGTTCTTC

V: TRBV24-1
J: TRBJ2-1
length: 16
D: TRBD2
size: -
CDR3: CATSDLLGGSRNEQFF
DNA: TGTGCCACCAGTGATTTGCTGGGCGGGAGCCGCAATGAGCAGTTCTTC

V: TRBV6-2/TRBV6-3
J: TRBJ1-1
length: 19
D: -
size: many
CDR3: CASSYSLSKMAAGNTEAFF
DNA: TGTGCCAGCAGTTACTCCCTTTCCAAAATGGCAGCGGGGAACACTGAAGCTTTCTTT

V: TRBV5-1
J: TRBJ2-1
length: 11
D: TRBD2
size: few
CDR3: CASLAGNEQFF
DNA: TGCGCCAGTCTAGCGGGCAATGAGCAGTTCTTC

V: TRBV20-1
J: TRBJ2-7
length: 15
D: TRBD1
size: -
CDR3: CSAREPTGGAYEQYF
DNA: TGCAGTGCTAGAGAGCCGACAGGGGGCGCGTACGAGCAGTACTTC

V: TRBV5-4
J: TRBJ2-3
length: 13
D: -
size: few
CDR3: CASSLDPTDTQYF
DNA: TGTGCCAGCAGTTTGGACCCTACAGATACGCAGTATTTT

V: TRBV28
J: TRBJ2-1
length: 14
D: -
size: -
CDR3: CASSFSVAGGEQFF
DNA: TGTGCCAGCAGTTTCTCTGTAGCCGGTGGAGAGCAGTTCTTC

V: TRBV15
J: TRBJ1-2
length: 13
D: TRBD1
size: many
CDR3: CATSPDRGYGYTF
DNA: TGTGCCACCAGTCCAGACAGGGGTTATGGCTACACCTTC

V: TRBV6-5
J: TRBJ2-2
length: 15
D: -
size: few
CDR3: CASSYSMTGPGELFF
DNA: TGTGCCAGCAGTTACTCCATGACCGGGCCCGGGGAGCTGTTTTTT

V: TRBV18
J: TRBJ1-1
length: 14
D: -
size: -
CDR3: CASSPRGRNTEAFF
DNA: TGTGCCAGCTCACCCAGGGGTAGGAACACTGAAGCTTTCTTT

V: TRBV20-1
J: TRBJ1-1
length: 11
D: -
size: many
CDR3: CSAEADTEAFF
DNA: TGCAGTGCGGAGGCAGACACTGAAGCTTTCTTT

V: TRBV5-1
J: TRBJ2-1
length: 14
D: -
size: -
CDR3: CASSLSGQDNEQFF
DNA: TGCGCCAGCAGCTTGTCGGGCCAGGACAATGAGCAGTTCTTC

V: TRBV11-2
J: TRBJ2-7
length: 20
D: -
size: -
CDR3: CASSRNLGSISLGGTYEQYF
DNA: TGTGCCAGCAGTCGAAACCTGGGCTCGATATCCCTCGGGGGAACCTACGAGCAGTACTTC

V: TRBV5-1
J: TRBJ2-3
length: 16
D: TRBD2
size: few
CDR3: CASSLVGGGSTDTQYF
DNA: TGCGCCAGCAGCTTGGTTGGCGGGGGGAGCACAGATACGCAGTATTTT